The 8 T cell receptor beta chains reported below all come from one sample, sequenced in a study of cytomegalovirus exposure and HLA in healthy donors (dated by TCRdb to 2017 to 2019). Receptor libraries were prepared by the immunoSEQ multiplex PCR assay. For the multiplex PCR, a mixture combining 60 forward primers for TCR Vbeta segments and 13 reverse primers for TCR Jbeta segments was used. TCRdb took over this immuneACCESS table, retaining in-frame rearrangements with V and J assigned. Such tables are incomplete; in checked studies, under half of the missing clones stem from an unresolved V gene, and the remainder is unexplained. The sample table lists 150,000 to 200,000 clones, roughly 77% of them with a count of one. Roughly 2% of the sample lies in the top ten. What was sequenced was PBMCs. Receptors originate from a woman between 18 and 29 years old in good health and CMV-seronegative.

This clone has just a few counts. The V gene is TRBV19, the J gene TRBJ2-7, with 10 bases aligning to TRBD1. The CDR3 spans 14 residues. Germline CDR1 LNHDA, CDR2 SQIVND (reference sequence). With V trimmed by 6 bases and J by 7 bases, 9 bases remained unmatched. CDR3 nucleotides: TGTGCCAGTAGCTACCGACAGGGGGCAAGGGAGCAGTACTTC. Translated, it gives CASSYRQGAREQYF.

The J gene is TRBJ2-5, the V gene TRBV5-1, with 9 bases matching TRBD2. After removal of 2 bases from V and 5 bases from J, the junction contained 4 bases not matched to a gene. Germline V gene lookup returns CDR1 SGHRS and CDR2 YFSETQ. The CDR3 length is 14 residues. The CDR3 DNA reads TGCGCCAGCAGCTTTAGCGGGGGCTCGGAGACCCAGTACTTC. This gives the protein CASSFSGGSETQYF.

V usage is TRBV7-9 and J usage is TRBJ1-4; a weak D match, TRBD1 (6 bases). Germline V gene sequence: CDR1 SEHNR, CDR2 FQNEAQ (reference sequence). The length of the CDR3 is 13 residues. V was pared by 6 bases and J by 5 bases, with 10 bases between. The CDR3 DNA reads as TGTGCCAGCAGGGACAGCCGAAATGAAAAACTGTTTTTT. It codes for CASRDSRNEKLFF.

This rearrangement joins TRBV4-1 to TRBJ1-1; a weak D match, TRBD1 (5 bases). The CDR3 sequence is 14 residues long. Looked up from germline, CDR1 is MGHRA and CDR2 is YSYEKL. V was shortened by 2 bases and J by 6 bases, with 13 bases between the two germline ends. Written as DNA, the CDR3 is TGCGCCAGCAGCCAACGACAGTTCAGCGCTGAAGCTTTCTTT. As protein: CASSQRQFSAEAFF.

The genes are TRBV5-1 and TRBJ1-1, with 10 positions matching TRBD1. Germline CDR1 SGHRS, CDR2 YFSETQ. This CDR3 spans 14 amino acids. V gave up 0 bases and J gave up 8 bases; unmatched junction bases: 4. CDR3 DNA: TGCGCCAGCAGCTTGGGGGACAGGGGTTGGGAAGCTTTCTTT. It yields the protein CASSLGDRGWEAFF.

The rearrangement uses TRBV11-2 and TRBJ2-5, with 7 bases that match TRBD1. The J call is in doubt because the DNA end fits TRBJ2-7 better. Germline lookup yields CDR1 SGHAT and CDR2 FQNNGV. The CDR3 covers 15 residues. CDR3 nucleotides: TGTGCCAGCAGCTTACTCCGACAGGGAGCCTACGAGCAGTACTTC. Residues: CASSLLRQGAYEQYF.

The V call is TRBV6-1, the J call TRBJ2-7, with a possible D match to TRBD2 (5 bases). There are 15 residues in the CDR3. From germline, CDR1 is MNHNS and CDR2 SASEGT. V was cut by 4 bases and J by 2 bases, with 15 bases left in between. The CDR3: CASSGGGWVTYEQYF. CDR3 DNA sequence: TGTGCCAGCAGTGGAGGCGGGTGGGTGACCTACGAGCAGTACTTC.

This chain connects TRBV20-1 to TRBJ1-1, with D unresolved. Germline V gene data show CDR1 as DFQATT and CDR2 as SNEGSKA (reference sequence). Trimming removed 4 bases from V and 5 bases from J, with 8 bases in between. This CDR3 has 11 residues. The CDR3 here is CSAMRLTEAFF. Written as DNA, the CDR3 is TGCAGTGCTATGAGGTTAACTGAAGCTTTCTTT.